Below, one T cell receptor (beta chain) is given with its context. The sample comes from a study of blood T cell repertoires in COVID-19. Study overall: Sites in the United States, Italy and Spain provided acute and convalescent COVID-19 samples. T cells, B-cell-depleted T cells, or PBMCs provided the cDNA or gDNA that served as material.

Original processing notes: Cell counts per sample came from amplifying reference gene primers. TCRdb's copy holds only in-frame clones and misses some; the assay was immunoSEQ multiplex PCR. That table supplies the V and J calls and clone size; D and trimming were determined from the DNA. The repertoire holds approximately 530,000 clones, roughly 91% seen once, with 7.5% to 9% in the top ten. This CDR3 has 14 amino acids. V lost 0 bases and J lost 4, with 9 bases in between. Germline CDR1 SEHNR, CDR2 FQNEAQ (reference sequence). Patients of the Seattle cohort, enrolled during active infection, were followed longitudinally.

This TCR was recovered from a woman in her forties or fifties with COVID-19, enrolled during active disease. Sequenced input: peripheral blood. This chain uses TRBV7-9 with TRBJ1-2, with D possibly TRBD1 on 5 matching bases. In nucleotides, the CDR3 is TGTGCCAGCAGCTTAGCGGGGCATTCCTATGGCTACACCTTC. Encoded protein: CASSLAGHSYGYTF. Variable domain in full (rest from reference TRBV7-9 and TRBJ1-2): DTGVSQNPRHKITKRGQNVTFRCDPISEHNRLYWYRQTLGQGPEFLTYFQNEAQLEKSRLLSDRFSAERPKGSFSTLEIQRTEQGDSAMYLCASSLAGHSYGYTFGSGTRLTVV.